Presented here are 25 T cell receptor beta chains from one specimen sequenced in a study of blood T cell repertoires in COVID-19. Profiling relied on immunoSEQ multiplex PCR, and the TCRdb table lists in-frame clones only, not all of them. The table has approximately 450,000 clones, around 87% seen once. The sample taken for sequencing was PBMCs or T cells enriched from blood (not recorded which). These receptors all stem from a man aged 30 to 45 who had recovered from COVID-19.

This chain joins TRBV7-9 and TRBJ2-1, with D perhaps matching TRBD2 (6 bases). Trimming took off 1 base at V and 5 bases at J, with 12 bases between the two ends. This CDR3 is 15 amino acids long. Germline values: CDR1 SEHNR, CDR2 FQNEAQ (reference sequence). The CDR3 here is CASSLGAGNNNEQFF. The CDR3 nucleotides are TGTGCCAGCAGCTTAGGGGCGGGGAACAACAATGAGCAGTTCTTC. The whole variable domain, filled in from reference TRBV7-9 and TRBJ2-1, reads DTGVSQNPRHKITKRGQNVTFRCDPISEHNRLYWYRQTLGQGPEFLTYFQNEAQLEKSRLLSDRFSAERPKGSFSTLEIQRTEQGDSAMYLCASSLGAGNNNEQFFGPGTRLTVL.

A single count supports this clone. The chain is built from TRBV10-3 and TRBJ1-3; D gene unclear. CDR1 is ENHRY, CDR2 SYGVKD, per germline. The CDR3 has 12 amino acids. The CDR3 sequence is CSTGMSGNTIYF. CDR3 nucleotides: TGTTCTACGGGGATGTCTGGAAACACCATATATTTT.

The CDR3 DNA reads as TGTGCCAGCACCAAAGGACTAGCGGGGATCTACAATGAGCAGTTCTTC. Its translation: CASTKGLAGIYNEQFF. This chain joins TRBV28 and TRBJ2-1; TRBD2 agrees at 12 bases. The CDR3 length is 16 residues. Germline loops: CDR1 MDHEN, CDR2 SYDVKM. V lost 7 bases to trimming and J lost 3 bases; unmatched junction nucleotides: 7.

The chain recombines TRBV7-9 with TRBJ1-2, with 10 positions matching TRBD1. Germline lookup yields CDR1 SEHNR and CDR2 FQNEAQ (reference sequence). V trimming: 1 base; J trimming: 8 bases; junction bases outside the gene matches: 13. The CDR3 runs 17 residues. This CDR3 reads CASSLVAETGGGYGYTF. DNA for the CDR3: TGTGCCAGCAGCTTAGTAGCGGAGACAGGGGGCGGATACGGCTACACCTTC. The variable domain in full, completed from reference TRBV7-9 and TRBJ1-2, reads DTGVSQNPRHKITKRGQNVTFRCDPISEHNRLYWYRQTLGQGPEFLTYFQNEAQLEKSRLLSDRFSAERPKGSFSTLEIQRTEQGDSAMYLCASSLVAETGGGYGYTFGSGTRLTVV.

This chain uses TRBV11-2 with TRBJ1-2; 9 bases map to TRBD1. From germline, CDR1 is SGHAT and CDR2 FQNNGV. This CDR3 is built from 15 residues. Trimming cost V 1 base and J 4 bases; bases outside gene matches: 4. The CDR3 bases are TGTGCCAGCAGCTTAGCCCTGGGACAGGGCTATGGCTACACCTTC. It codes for CASSLALGQGYGYTF.

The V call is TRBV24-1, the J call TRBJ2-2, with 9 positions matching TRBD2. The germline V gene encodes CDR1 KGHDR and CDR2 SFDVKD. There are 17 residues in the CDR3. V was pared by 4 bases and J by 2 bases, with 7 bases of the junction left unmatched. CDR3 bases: TGTGCCACCAGTGAACCTAGCGGGACTTTTAACACCGGGGAGCTGTTTTTT. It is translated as CATSEPSGTFNTGELFF.

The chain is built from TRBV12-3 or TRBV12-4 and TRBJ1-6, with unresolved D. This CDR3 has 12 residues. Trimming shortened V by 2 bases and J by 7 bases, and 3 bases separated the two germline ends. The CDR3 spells CASSLPNSPLHF. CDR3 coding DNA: TGTGCCAGCAGTTTACCGAATTCACCCCTCCACTTT.

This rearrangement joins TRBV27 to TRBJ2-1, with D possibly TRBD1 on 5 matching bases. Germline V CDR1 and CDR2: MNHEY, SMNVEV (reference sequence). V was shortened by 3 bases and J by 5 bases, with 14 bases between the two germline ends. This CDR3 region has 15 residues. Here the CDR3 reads CASSFEGVGHNEQFF. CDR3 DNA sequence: TGTGCCAGCAGTTTCGAAGGGGTTGGTCACAATGAGCAGTTCTTC.

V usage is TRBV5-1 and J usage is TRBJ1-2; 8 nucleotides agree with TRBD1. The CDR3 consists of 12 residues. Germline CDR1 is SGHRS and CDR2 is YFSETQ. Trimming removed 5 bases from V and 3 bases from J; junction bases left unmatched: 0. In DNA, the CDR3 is TGCGCCAGCAGACAGGGGGACTATGGCTACACCTTC. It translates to CASRQGDYGYTF.

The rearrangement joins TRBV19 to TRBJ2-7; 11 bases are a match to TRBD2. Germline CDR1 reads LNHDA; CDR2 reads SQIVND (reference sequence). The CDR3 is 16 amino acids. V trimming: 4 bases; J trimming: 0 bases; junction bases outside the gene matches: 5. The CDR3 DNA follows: TGTGCCAGTAGTAGCGGGACTAGCGGCGTCTCCTACGAGCAGTACTTC. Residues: CASSSGTSGVSYEQYF.

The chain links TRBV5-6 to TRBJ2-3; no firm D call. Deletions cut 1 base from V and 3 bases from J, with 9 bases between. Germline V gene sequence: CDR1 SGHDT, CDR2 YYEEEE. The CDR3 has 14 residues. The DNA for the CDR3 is TGTGCCAGCAGCTTGCGCCTCGGTACAGATACGCAGTATTTT. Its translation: CASSLRLGTDTQYF.

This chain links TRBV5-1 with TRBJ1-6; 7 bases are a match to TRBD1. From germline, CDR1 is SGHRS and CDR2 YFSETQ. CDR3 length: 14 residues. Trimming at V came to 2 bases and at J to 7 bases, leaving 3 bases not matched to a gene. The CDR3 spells CASSFEGANSPLHF. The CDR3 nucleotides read TGCGCCAGCAGCTTTGAGGGGGCGAATTCACCCCTCCACTTT.

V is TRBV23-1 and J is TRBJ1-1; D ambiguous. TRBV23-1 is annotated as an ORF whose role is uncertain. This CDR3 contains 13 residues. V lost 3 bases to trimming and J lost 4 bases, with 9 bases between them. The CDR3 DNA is TGCGCCAGCAGTCAGTACTATTCCACTGAAGCTTTCTTT. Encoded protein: CASSQYYSTEAFF.

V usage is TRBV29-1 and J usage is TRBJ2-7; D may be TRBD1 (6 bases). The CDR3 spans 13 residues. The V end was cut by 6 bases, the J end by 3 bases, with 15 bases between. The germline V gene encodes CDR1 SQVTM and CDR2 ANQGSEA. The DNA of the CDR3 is TGCAGCGTCAAGATACAGGGATTCTACGAGCAGTACTTC. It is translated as CSVKIQGFYEQYF.

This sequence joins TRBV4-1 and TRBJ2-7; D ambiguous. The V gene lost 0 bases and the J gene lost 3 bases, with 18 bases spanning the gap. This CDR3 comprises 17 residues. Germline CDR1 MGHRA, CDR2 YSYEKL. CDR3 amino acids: CASSQDPYSNPGYEQYF. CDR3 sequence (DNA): TGCGCCAGCAGCCAAGACCCATATTCAAACCCGGGCTACGAGCAGTACTTC.

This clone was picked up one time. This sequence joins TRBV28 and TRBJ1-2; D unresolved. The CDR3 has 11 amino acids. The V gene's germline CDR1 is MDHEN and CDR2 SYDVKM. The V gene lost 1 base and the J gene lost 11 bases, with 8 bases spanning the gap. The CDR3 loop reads CASSLSGEYTF. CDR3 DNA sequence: TGTGCCAGCAGTTTATCCGGGGAGTACACCTTC.

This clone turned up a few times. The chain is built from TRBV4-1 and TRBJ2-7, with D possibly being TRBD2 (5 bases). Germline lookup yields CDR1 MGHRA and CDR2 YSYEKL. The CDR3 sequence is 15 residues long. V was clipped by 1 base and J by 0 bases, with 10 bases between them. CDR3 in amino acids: CASSQAPGSSYEQYF. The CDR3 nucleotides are TGCGCCAGCAGCCAAGCACCGGGGAGCTCCTACGAGCAGTACTTC.

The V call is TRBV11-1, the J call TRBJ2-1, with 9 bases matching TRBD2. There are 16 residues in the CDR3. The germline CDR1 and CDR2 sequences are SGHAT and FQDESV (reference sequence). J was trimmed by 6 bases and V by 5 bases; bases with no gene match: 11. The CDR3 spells CASSLFQRLAANEQFF. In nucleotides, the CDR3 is TGTGCCAGCAGCCTCTTTCAGCGACTAGCGGCCAATGAGCAGTTCTTC. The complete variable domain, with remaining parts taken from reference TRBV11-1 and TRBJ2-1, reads EAEVAQSPRYKITEKSQAVAFWCDPISGHATLYWYRQILGQGPELLVQFQDESVVDDSQLPKDRFSAERLKGVDSTLKIQPAELGDSAMYLCASSLFQRLAANEQFFGPGTRLTVL.

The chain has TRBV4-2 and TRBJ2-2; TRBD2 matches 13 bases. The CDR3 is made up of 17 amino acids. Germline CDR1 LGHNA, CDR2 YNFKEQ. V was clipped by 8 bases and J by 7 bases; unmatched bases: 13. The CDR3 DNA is TGTGCCAGCTCCTCGGGACTAGCGGGGAGGAAGGGCGGGGAGCTGTTTTTT. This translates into CASSSGLAGRKGGELFF.

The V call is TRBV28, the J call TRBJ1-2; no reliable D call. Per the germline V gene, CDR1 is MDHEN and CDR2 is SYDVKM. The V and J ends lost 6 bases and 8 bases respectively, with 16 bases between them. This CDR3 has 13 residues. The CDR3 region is CASSFGGSRGYTF. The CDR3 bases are TGTGCCAGCAGCTTCGGCGGGAGTCGAGGCTACACCTTC.

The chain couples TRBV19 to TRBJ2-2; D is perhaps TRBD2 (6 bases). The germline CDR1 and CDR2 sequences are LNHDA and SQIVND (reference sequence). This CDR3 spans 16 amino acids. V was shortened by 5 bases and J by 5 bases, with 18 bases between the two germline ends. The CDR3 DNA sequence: TGTGCCAGTAGTTCCGTCGCGGGGCCAGGGACCGGGGAGCTGTTTTTT. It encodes CASSSVAGPGTGELFF.

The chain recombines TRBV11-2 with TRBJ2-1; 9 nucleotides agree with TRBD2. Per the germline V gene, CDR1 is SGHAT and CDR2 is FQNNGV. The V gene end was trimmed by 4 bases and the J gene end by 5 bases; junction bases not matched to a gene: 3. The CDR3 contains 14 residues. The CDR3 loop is CASSSTSGHNEQFF. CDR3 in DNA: TGTGCCAGCAGCTCGACTAGCGGACACAATGAGCAGTTCTTC. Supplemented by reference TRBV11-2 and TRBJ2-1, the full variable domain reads EAGVAQSPRYKIIEKRQSVAFWCNPISGHATLYWYQQILGQGPKLLIQFQNNGVVDDSQLPKDRFSAERLKGVDSTLKIQPAKLEDSAVYLCASSSTSGHNEQFFGPGTRLTVL.

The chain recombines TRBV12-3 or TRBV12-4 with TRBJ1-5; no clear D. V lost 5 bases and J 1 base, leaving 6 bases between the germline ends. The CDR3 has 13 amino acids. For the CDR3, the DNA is TGTGCCAGCAGTACGAGGAGCAATCAGCCCCAGCATTTT. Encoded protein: CASSTRSNQPQHF.

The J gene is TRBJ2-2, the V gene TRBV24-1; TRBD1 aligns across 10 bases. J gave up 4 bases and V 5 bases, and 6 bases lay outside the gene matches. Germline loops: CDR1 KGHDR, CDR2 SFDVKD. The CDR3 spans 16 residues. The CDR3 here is CATSGGQGTGTGELFF. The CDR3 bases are TGTGCCACCAGTGGGGGACAGGGGACGGGCACCGGGGAGCTGTTTTTT.

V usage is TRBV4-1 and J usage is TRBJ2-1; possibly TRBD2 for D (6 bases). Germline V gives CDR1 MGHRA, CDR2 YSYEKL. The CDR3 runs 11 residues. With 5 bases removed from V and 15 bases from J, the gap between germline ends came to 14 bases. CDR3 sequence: CASSDGLAAFF. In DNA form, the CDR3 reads TGCGCCAGCAGCGACGGATTAGCGGCGTTCTTC.